This entry lists 31 T cell receptor beta chains sequenced from one sample in a study of blood T cell repertoires in COVID-19. Assay used: immunoSEQ multiplex PCR; TCRdb lists only in-frame clones, some missing. Found here are 450,000 or so clones, 70% to 90% of them singletons; the top ten hold roughly 0.76%. Sequences were obtained from peripheral blood. These receptors were obtained from a man between 18 and 35 years old with COVID-19, enrolled during active disease.

V and J are TRBV5-6 and TRBJ2-5, with D unclear. CDR3 length: 13 amino acids. The germline CDR1 and CDR2 sequences are SGHDT and YYEEEE. Trimming removed 1 base from V and 2 bases from J, with 6 bases in between. The DNA of the CDR3 is TGTGCCAGCAGCTTGCCAGGTCAAGAGACCCAGTACTTC. As protein: CASSLPGQETQYF.

The J gene is TRBJ1-5, the V gene TRBV5-1, with a possible D match to TRBD1 (6 bases). V was pared by 0 bases and J by 4 bases, with 11 bases between. The CDR3 sequence is 15 residues long. Germline V gives CDR1 SGHRS, CDR2 YFSETQ. The CDR3 loop is CASSLGAGQNQPQHF. CDR3 sequence (DNA): TGCGCCAGCAGCTTGGGGGCCGGACAGAATCAGCCCCAGCATTTT.

The chain couples TRBV18 to TRBJ1-1; TRBD1 matches 7 bases. Trimming took 3 bases from V and 6 from J; bases not matched to a gene: 7. Germline values: CDR1 KGHSH, CDR2 LQKENI. This CDR3 has 14 amino acids. CDR3 residues: CASSPGQATPEAFF. Written as DNA, the CDR3 is TGTGCCAGCTCACCCGGACAGGCGACCCCTGAAGCTTTCTTT. Looking up the rest from reference TRBV18 and TRBJ1-1 gives the full variable domain: NAGVMQNPRHLVRRRGQEARLRCSPMKGHSHVYWYRQLPEEGLKFMVYLQKENIIDESGMPKERFSAEFPKEGPSILRIQQVVRGDSAAYFCASSPGQATPEAFFGQGTRLTVV.

The chain has TRBV7-2 and TRBJ2-4; D unresolved. The CDR3 contains 14 residues. CDR1 is SGHTA and CDR2 is FQGNSA in the germline V gene. Trimming pared 2 bases from V and 7 bases from J, leaving 12 bases between. This CDR3 reads CASSLQIGDNIQYF. The CDR3 DNA follows: TGTGCCAGCAGCTTACAGATAGGAGACAACATTCAGTACTTC. Drawing the rest from reference TRBV7-2 and TRBJ2-4, the complete variable domain is GAGVSQSPSNKVTEKGKDVELRCDPISGHTALYWYRQSLGQGLEFLIYFQGNSAPDKSGLPSDRFSAERTGGSVSTLTIQRTQQEDSAVYLCASSLQIGDNIQYFGAGTRLSVL.

The chain employs TRBV3-1 (or the pseudogene TRBV3-2) and TRBJ2-5; 9 nucleotides agree with TRBD1. With V trimmed by 5 bases and J by 5 bases, 6 bases remained unmatched. The CDR3 has 14 amino acids. Germline V gene data show CDR1 as LGHDT and CDR2 as YNNKEL (reference sequence). The CDR3 protein is CASSKQGAAETQYF. The CDR3 DNA reads as TGTGCCAGCAGCAAACAGGGGGCGGCGGAGACCCAGTACTTC.

CDR3 region: CASSLTTGGRYGYTF. In nucleotides, the CDR3 is TGCGCCAGCAGCTTAACGACAGGGGGCCGGTATGGCTACACCTTC. The chain employs TRBV5-1 and TRBJ1-2; 10 positions agree with TRBD1. From germline, CDR1 is SGHRS and CDR2 YFSETQ. V lost 2 bases, J lost 5 bases, and 6 bases stayed unmatched. The CDR3 totals 15 residues.

CDR3 residues: CASSRDRSYEQYF. The CDR3 DNA reads as TGCGCCAGCAGTAGGGACAGGAGCTACGAGCAGTACTTC. The V gene is TRBV10-2, the J gene TRBJ2-7; 8 bases agree with TRBD1. This CDR3 region has 13 residues. CDR1 and CDR2 from the germline V gene are WSHSY and SAAADI. Losses at the gene ends were 5 bases for V and 3 bases for J; bases not matched to a gene: 3.

The rearrangement links TRBV20-1 to TRBJ2-3, with TRBD2 matching 7 bases. CDR3 size: 15 residues. Germline CDR1 and CDR2: DFQATT and SNEGSKA (reference sequence). V lost 6 bases and J lost 4; bases outside the gene matches: 13. CDR3 bases: TGCAGTGCCAGTCTGGCGGGAGACGATGCAGATACGCAGTATTTT. It specifies CSASLAGDDADTQYF.

V is TRBV27 and J is TRBJ2-5; 12 nucleotides match TRBD2. Unmatched junction bases numbered 4, after V lost 6 bases and J lost 5 bases. The CDR3 length is 14 residues. Germline CDR1 and CDR2: MNHEY and SMNVEV (reference sequence). CDR3 loop: CASRRLAGVETQYF. CDR3 in DNA: TGTGCCAGCAGACGACTAGCGGGAGTGGAGACCCAGTACTTC.

The gene calls are TRBV5-5 and TRBJ2-7, with D possibly TRBD2 on 6 matching bases. Between the trimmed V and J ends, which lost 0 bases and 7 bases, there was a span of 14 bases. The CDR3 is 14 residues long. From germline, CDR1 is SGHKS and CDR2 YYEKEE (reference sequence). The CDR3 here is CASSLVPGAYEQYF. The DNA of the CDR3 is TGTGCCAGCAGCTTGGTTCCGGGAGCTTATGAGCAGTACTTC.

J is TRBJ1-2 and V is TRBV30; D uncertain. The V end was cut by 0 bases, the J end by 0 bases, with 8 bases between. CDR1 is GTSNPN and CDR2 is SVGIG in the germline V gene (reference sequence). The CDR3 spans 14 residues. In DNA, the CDR3 is TGTGCCTGGAGTGTCGGAGCTACTAACTATGGCTACACCTTC. Residues: CAWSVGATNYGYTF. The whole variable domain, remainder taken from reference TRBV30 and TRBJ1-2, is SQTIHQWPATLVQPVGSPLSLECTVEGTSNPNLYWYRQAAGRGLQLLFYSVGIGQISSEVPQNLSASRPQDRQFILSSKKLLLSDSGFYLCAWSVGATNYGYTFGSGTRLTVV.

This chain joins TRBV3-1 (or the pseudogene TRBV3-2) and TRBJ1-2; no definite D call. V was pared by 0 bases and J by 8 bases, with 16 bases between. CDR1 is LGHDT and CDR2 is YNNKEL in the germline V gene (reference sequence). This CDR3 contains 15 residues. As DNA, the CDR3 is TGTGCCAGCAGCCAAGAGTCTACGTCTGTATGGGGCTACACCTTC. Translating gives CASSQESTSVWGYTF.

The chain links TRBV4-1 to TRBJ2-5, with unresolved D. Trimming pared 2 bases from V and 2 bases from J, leaving 6 bases between. Germline CDR1 reads MGHRA; CDR2 reads YSYEKL. The CDR3 length is 13 residues. CDR3 loop: CASSQRLQETQYF. The CDR3 DNA follows: TGCGCCAGCAGCCAACGCCTACAAGAGACCCAGTACTTC.

V gene TRBV2 combines with J gene TRBJ2-1; 8 bases fit TRBD1. Germline V gives CDR1 SNHLY, CDR2 FYNNEI. The CDR3 consists of 13 residues. V lost 7 bases, J lost 9 bases, and 8 bases stayed unmatched. CDR3 residues: CASKAGGASEQFF. In DNA form, the CDR3 reads TGTGCCAGCAAGGCAGGGGGCGCCTCTGAGCAGTTCTTC.

The chain uses TRBV6-5 and TRBJ2-7, with D hard to call. Trimming cost V 2 bases and J 3 bases, with 11 bases left between them. Germline values: CDR1 MNHEY, CDR2 SVGAGI. The CDR3 consists of 14 residues. The CDR3 coding sequence is TGTGCCAGCAGTTACGCTGGCACCAGCTACGAGCAGTACTTC. Its translation is CASSYAGTSYEQYF.

The chain carries TRBV5-1 and TRBJ1-2; D call uncertain. There are 15 residues in the CDR3. CDR1 SGHRS and CDR2 YFSETQ come from the germline V gene. V was trimmed by 1 base and J by 7 bases, leaving 17 bases between them. The CDR3 here is CASSLNSFNSGGYTF. CDR3 nucleotides: TGCGCCAGCAGCTTGAACAGCTTTAATTCTGGTGGCTACACCTTC.

This clone was picked up a small number of times. V and J are TRBV18 and TRBJ1-1; D not resolved. CDR3 length: 13 amino acids. Germline CDR1 is KGHSH and CDR2 is LQKENI. The V end lost 4 bases, the J end lost 1 base, and 7 bases lay between the germline ends. The CDR3, as DNA: TGTGCCAGCTCACTGGAGGAGAACACTGAAGCTTTCTTT. This encodes CASSLEENTEAFF.

This clone has a handful of counts. The chain joins TRBV5-1 to TRBJ2-7; 7 bases align to TRBD1. CDR3 length: 15 residues. The V and J ends lost 0 bases and 2 bases, in that order; junction bases with no gene match: 5. CDR1 SGHRS and CDR2 YFSETQ come from the germline V gene. CDR3 nucleotide sequence: TGCGCCAGCAGCTTGGCCGGGCAGGGGGCCTACGAGCAGTACTTC. Its protein is CASSLAGQGAYEQYF.

The chain employs TRBV7-2 and TRBJ1-2, with TRBD1 identical over 7 bases. Germline CDR1 and CDR2: SGHTA and FQGNSA. CDR3 length: 15 residues. Trimming cost V 0 bases and J 4 bases; bases outside gene matches: 5. CDR3 nucleotide sequence: TGTGCCAGCAGCTTAGCTCCCGGGACAGCCTATGGCTACACCTTC. It yields the protein CASSLAPGTAYGYTF. Full variable domain (remainder filled in from reference TRBV7-2 and TRBJ1-2): GAGVSQSPSNKVTEKGKDVELRCDPISGHTALYWYRQSLGQGLEFLIYFQGNSAPDKSGLPSDRFSAERTGGSVSTLTIQRTQQEDSAVYLCASSLAPGTAYGYTFGSGTRLTVV.

V usage is TRBV4-1 and J usage is TRBJ1-2, with D tentatively TRBD1 (5 bases). This CDR3 is 14 amino acids long. Per germline, CDR1 MGHRA and CDR2 YSYEKL. V was shortened by 0 bases and J by 8 bases, with 13 bases between the two germline ends. This chain's CDR3 is CASSQERAGQGYTF. As DNA, the CDR3 is TGCGCCAGCAGCCAAGAAAGGGCAGGGCAAGGCTACACCTTC.

This chain uses TRBV14 with TRBJ2-3; the match to TRBD2 covers 7 bases. CDR1 and CDR2 (germline): SGHDN, FVKESK. The CDR3 runs 18 residues. After removal of 1 base from V and 1 base from J, the junction contained 11 bases not matched to a gene. The CDR3 reads CASSQVEVMLAGTDTQYF. CDR3 in DNA: TGTGCCAGCAGCCAAGTGGAGGTTATGCTAGCGGGCACAGATACGCAGTATTTT.

The chain links TRBV6-6 to TRBJ2-2; D uncertain. The CDR3 is made up of 11 amino acids. V dropped 11 bases and J dropped 8 bases, with 12 bases sitting between them. Germline CDR1 and CDR2: MNHNY and SVGAGI (reference sequence). The chain's CDR3 is CAVDDGGELFF. The CDR3, as DNA: TGTGCCGTTGACGACGGGGGGGAGCTGTTTTTT.

The V call is TRBV7-2, the J call TRBJ2-2; maybe TRBD2 (5 bases). Trimming took 5 bases from V and 4 from J, leaving 17 bases between them. Germline CDR1 and CDR2: SGHTA and FQGNSA. CDR3 length: 16 residues. As DNA, the CDR3 is TGTGCCAGCAGCCTGTCGGCGGGTCAACTCACCGGGGAGCTGTTTTTT. Translating it yields CASSLSAGQLTGELFF.

V gene TRBV11-3 combines with J gene TRBJ2-3, with 7 bases lining up with TRBD1. The CDR3 contains 15 residues. Germline CDR1 is SGHNT and CDR2 is YENEEA. The V gene end was trimmed by 1 base and the J gene end by 2 bases; junction bases not matched to a gene: 3. The CDR3 loop reads CASSLGGTATDTQYF. CDR3 DNA: TGTGCCAGCAGCTTAGGAGGGACAGCCACAGATACGCAGTATTTT.

V usage is TRBV7-8 and J usage is TRBJ2-7; tentative D call: TRBD1 (5 bases). The germline gives CDR1 SGHVS, CDR2 FQNEAQ. The CDR3 contains 16 residues. Trimming took 5 bases from V and 1 from J, leaving 18 bases between them. The CDR3 reads CASSPPDTRRSYEQYF. CDR3 nucleotides: TGTGCCAGCAGCCCCCCGGACACTCGGCGATCCTACGAGCAGTACTTC.

V is TRBV5-4 and J is TRBJ2-5, with a possible D match to TRBD1 (6 bases). Deletions cut 5 bases from V and 4 bases from J, with 12 bases between. The CDR3 has 13 amino acids. From germline, CDR1 is SGHNT and CDR2 YYREEE (reference sequence). The CDR3: CASSVGARETQYF. CDR3 DNA: TGTGCCAGCAGTGTGGGGGCTAGAGAGACCCAGTACTTC.

On this clone itself: Sequence at one end of the junction differs from germline and may be a read error. Here the CDR3 DNA reads TGTGCCAGCAGCTCCGGGCCAGGGGTTTTCTATGCCTACACCTTC. Amino acid sequence: CASSSGPGVFYAYTF. This chain connects TRBV7-9 to TRBJ1-2, with D possibly TRBD1 on 6 matching bases. This CDR3 region has 15 residues. Germline V gives CDR1 SEHNR, CDR2 FQNEAQ (reference sequence).

J is TRBJ2-7 and V is TRBV27; 9 bases map to TRBD1. The V gene's germline CDR1 is MNHEY and CDR2 SMNVEV (reference sequence). Trimming cost V 2 bases and J 5 bases; bases outside gene matches: 4. The CDR3 runs to 14 residues. The CDR3 sequence: CASSLGDRAHEQYF. In DNA form, the CDR3 reads TGTGCCAGCAGTTTAGGGGACAGGGCCCACGAGCAGTACTTC.

This clone was seen only once. The chain links TRBV6-5 to TRBJ1-3; D remains unclear. The V end was cut by 6 bases, the J end by 2 bases, with 11 bases between. Germline CDR1 and CDR2: MNHEY and SVGAGI. This CDR3 has 14 amino acids. The CDR3 sequence is CASRGQAAGNTIYF. CDR3 sequence (DNA): TGTGCCAGCAGAGGTCAGGCTGCTGGAAACACCATATATTTT.

The chain combines TRBV5-6 with TRBJ1-1; TRBD1 agrees at 7 bases. The germline V gene has CDR1 SGHDT and CDR2 YYEEEE. V shed 5 bases and J 3 bases; nucleotides not matched to a gene: 4. The CDR3 runs to 13 residues. The CDR3 region has the DNA TGTGCCAGCAGGAACAGGGGTTACACTGAAGCTTTCTTT. It codes for CASRNRGYTEAFF.

This rearrangement joins TRBV18 to TRBJ1-2; D is possibly TRBD1 (5 bases). V lost 2 bases to trimming and J lost 5 bases, with 12 bases between them. This CDR3 spans 14 amino acids. The germline CDR1 and CDR2 sequences are KGHSH and LQKENI. This chain's CDR3 is CASSPSGQTYGYTF. The CDR3 DNA reads as TGTGCCAGCTCACCATCAGGACAAACTTATGGCTACACCTTC.